Listed below are T cell receptor beta chains from one sample, sequenced in a study of blood T cell repertoires in COVID-19. Assay: immunoSEQ multiplex PCR; the TCRdb copy retains only in-frame clones and omits some. Of some 250,000 clones listed, 75% to 90% are singletons. The source material was PBMCs or T cells enriched from blood (not recorded which). These receptors came from a man aged 40-49 years who had recovered from COVID-19. CDR3s include the opening cysteine and the closing phenylalanine or tryptophan. The D gene is left open where the match is weak. Clone sizes are given selectively: once, few, many, or a class where the clone is expanded.

>TRBV28|.|TRBJ1-1|.
CASIPTGLGITEAFF
TGTGCCAGCATCCCGACAGGTTTAGGGATCACTGAAGCTTTCTTT
>TRBV4-3|TRBD2|TRBJ2-7|.
CASSPRLAGVNEQYF
TGCGCCAGCAGCCCAAGACTAGCGGGAGTCAACGAGCAGTACTTC
>TRBV5-1|TRBD1|TRBJ2-7|.
CASSSHRGEQYF
TGCGCCAGCAGCTCACACAGGGGCGAGCAGTACTTC
>TRBV6-2/TRBV6-3|TRBD1|TRBJ2-7|.
CASSQQGETHEQYF
TGTGCCAGCAGTCAACAGGGGGAGACACACGAGCAGTACTTC
>TRBV30|TRBD1|TRBJ1-2|.
CAWGQTGSNYGYTF
TGTGCCTGGGGACAGACAGGGTCGAACTATGGCTACACCTTC
>TRBV10-1|.|TRBJ2-3|.
CASSESRWGPDTQYF
TGCGCCAGCAGTGAGTCGAGGTGGGGGCCAGATACGCAGTATTTT
>TRBV5-1|.|TRBJ2-7|few
CASSSGQSYEQYF
TGCGCCAGCAGCTCTGGACAGAGCTACGAGCAGTACTTC
>TRBV27|.|TRBJ1-5|.
CASGGAYNQPQHF
TGTGCCAGCGGGGGGGCTTACAATCAGCCCCAGCATTTT
>TRBV28|TRBD1|TRBJ1-3|.
CASRATGQGASRNTIYF
TGTGCCAGCAGGGCTACCGGACAGGGGGCTTCGCGAAACACCATATATTTT
>TRBV18|.|TRBJ1-1|.
CASSPEAMGAEAFF
TGTGCCAGCTCACCGGAGGCAATGGGTGCTGAAGCTTTCTTT
>TRBV24-1|TRBD1|TRBJ1-2|.
CATRQGADYGYTF
TGTGCCACCAGACAGGGGGCTGACTATGGCTACACCTTC
>TRBV23-1|.|TRBJ2-5|.
CASALRGTYQETQYF
TGCGCCAGCGCCCTCCGGGGGACGTACCAAGAGACCCAGTACTTC
>TRBV5-1|TRBD2|TRBJ2-1|.
CASSSLLAGDANEQFF
TGCGCCAGCAGCTCCCTCCTCGCGGGAGATGCCAATGAGCAGTTCTTC
>TRBV7-3|TRBD1|TRBJ2-7|.
CASSLLAGGYEQYF
TGTGCCAGCAGCTTATTAGCAGGGGGCTACGAGCAGTACTTC
>TRBV21-1|.|TRBJ2-3|.
CASSKDAGGGTDTQYF
TGTGCCAGCAGCAAAGATGCGGGAGGAGGCACAGATACGCAGTATTTT
>TRBV9|TRBD2|TRBJ2-3|.
CASSASTSGGAWDTQYF
TGTGCCAGCAGCGCCTCGACTAGCGGGGGGGCCTGGGATACGCAGTATTTT
>TRBV5-8|.|TRBJ1-6|.
CASSEIPTRDNSPLHF
TGTGCCAGCAGCGAAATCCCGACAAGAGATAATTCACCCCTCCACTTT
>TRBV7-8|.|TRBJ2-5|.
CASSPRETQYF
TGTGCCAGCAGCCCTCGTGAGACCCAGTACTTC
>TRBV7-8|TRBD2|TRBJ2-2|many
CASSRLAGPRTGELFF
TGTGCCAGCAGCAGGCTAGCGGGACCGAGGACCGGGGAGCTGTTTTTT
>TRBV2|TRBD1|TRBJ2-3|.
CASNDRGTDTQYF
TGTGCCAGCAACGACAGGGGCACAGATACGCAGTATTTT
>TRBV19|.|TRBJ1-4|.
CASSSRSDSATNEKLFF
TGTGCCAGTAGTTCTCGAAGCGACAGTGCAACTAATGAAAAACTGTTTTTT
>TRBV6-6|.|TRBJ2-4|.
CASILTGENIQYF
TGTGCCAGCATATTAACGGGGGAAAACATTCAGTACTTC
>TRBV18|.|TRBJ1-1|.
CASSPSGDTEAFF
TGTGCCAGCTCACCTTCCGGGGACACTGAAGCTTTCTTT
>TRBV4-2|TRBD2|TRBJ2-5|.
CASSPGVSGGVETQYF
TGTGCCAGCAGCCCAGGGGTGAGCGGGGGAGTAGAGACCCAGTACTTC
>TRBV27|TRBD1|TRBJ1-2|once
CASRGQGNYGYTF
TGTGCCAGCAGGGGACAGGGAAACTATGGCTACACCTTC
>TRBV25-1|.|TRBJ2-3|.
CASSLGTSTDTQYF
TGTGCCAGCAGTCTCGGTACCAGCACAGATACGCAGTATTTT
>TRBV2|.|TRBJ2-2|.
CASSETANTGELFF
TGTGCCAGCAGTGAAACGGCGAACACCGGGGAGCTGTTTTTT
>TRBV14|.|TRBJ1-2|.
CASSQVAVYGYTF
TGTGCCAGCAGCCAAGTAGCAGTTTATGGCTACACCTTC